This T cell receptor (beta chain) was obtained from a study of early T cells in non-severe SARS-CoV-2 infection. Study overall: Sequenced bulk RNA came from whole blood that was unsorted, and chains were unpaired.

This clonotype showed up many times. The ends were cut back, 7 bases at V and 1 base at J, with 7 bases in the middle. CDR3 length equals 11 residues. Per germline, CDR1 DFQATT and CDR2 SNEGSKA (reference sequence). The TCR library protocol was used to attach unique molecular identifiers. These identifiers were attached to individual cDNA molecules. Each CDR3 protein is one row after TCRdb ran MiXCR on the 5' RACE reads. Among roughly 35,000 distinct CDR3 sequences listed, roughly 4% were seen once. This receptor was obtained from an adult who was a healthcare worker with PCR-confirmed SARS-CoV-2 infection or an uninfected control (not recorded which). The sample consisted of whole blood. The chain is built from TRBV20-1 and TRBJ2-5; D possibly corresponds to TRBD1 (5 bases). CDR3 DNA: TGCAGTGGACAGATCCAAGAGACCCAGTACTTC. This sequence encodes CSGQIQETQYF.